One sample yielded the 26 T cell receptor beta chains listed below, sequenced in a study of blood T cells in healthy people across ages. With a J-beta primer mix and a sample-barcoded 5' primer, a second PCR ran about 6 to 11 cycles. TCRdb reprocessed the 5' RACE reads with MiXCR, giving one entry per CDR3 protein. Counted here are fewer than 900,000 distinct CDR3 sequences, roughly 35% occurring once; the ten biggest clones make up 10% to 15%. Input material: blood. These TCRs come from a man aged 18-30 years in good health.

This clonotype was counted between two and nine times. The chain couples TRBV6-6 to TRBJ1-6; 8 nucleotides align to TRBD1. The J segment lost 4 bases and the V segment lost 5 bases, leaving 7 bases of the junction unmatched. This CDR3 spans 16 amino acids. Germline-derived CDR1 and CDR2 are MNHNY and SVGAGI (reference sequence). The CDR3 spells CASSPGQVKYNSPLHF. The CDR3 nucleotides are TGTGCCAGCAGTCCGGGACAGGTGAAGTATAATTCACCCCTCCACTTT.

This clonotype was observed a few times. The gene calls are TRBV7-3 and TRBJ2-5; D possibly matches TRBD1 or TRBD2 (5 bases each). This CDR3 is 13 amino acids long. Germline values: CDR1 SGHTA, CDR2 FQGTGA. The V gene lost 5 bases and the J gene lost 11 bases, with 18 bases spanning the gap. CDR3 sequence (DNA): TGTGCCAGCAGCCAGGGCGCGGGTTATGAGCAGTACTTC. Translating it yields CASSQGAGYEQYF. Drawing the rest from reference TRBV7-3 and TRBJ2-5, the complete variable domain is GAGVSQTPSNKVTEKGKYVELRCDPISGHTALYWYRQSLGQGPEFLIYFQGTGAADDSGLPNDRFFAVRPEGSVSTLKIQRTERGDSAVYLCASSQGAGYEQYFGPGTRLLVL.

The chain couples TRBV2 to TRBJ2-1, with TRBD2 identical over 10 bases. Germline V CDR1 and CDR2: SNHLY, FYNNEI. The CDR3 loop spans 15 amino acids. The V and J ends lost 5 bases and 4 bases, in that order; junction bases with no gene match: 5. The CDR3: CASSKSGGEYNEQFF. For the CDR3, the DNA is TGTGCCAGCAGTAAAAGCGGGGGGGAGTACAATGAGCAGTTCTTC.

The chain has TRBV20-1 and TRBJ1-1; TRBD1 is a possible D gene (6 bases). The germline V gene has CDR1 DFQATT and CDR2 SNEGSKA (reference sequence). With 5 bases removed from V and 7 bases from J, the gap between germline ends came to 11 bases. There are 11 residues in the CDR3. The DNA of the CDR3 is TGCAGTGCTGGGGGGCAGGGTGAAGCTTTCTTT. It codes for CSAGGQGEAFF.

CDR3 loop: CASSSLPGPTLEQYF. In nucleotides, the CDR3 is TGTGCCAGCAGTTCCCTCCCGGGACCCACGCTGGAGCAGTACTTC. The chain uses TRBV27 and TRBJ2-4; either TRBD1 or TRBD2 may fit D (5 bases each). This CDR3 contains 15 residues. V dropped 4 bases and J dropped 13 bases, with 23 bases sitting between them. The V gene's germline CDR1 is MNHEY and CDR2 SMNVEV (reference sequence).

J is TRBJ1-2 and V is TRBV28; D is uncertain. The V end lost 11 bases, the J end lost 2 bases, and 15 bases lay between the germline ends. This CDR3 comprises 13 residues. Germline loops: CDR1 MDHEN, CDR2 SYDVKM. This CDR3 reads CAGCSPGNYGYTF. The CDR3 DNA reads TGTGCCGGCTGTTCCCCGGGGAACTATGGCTACACCTTC.

The sample holds a few counts of this clonotype. The V call is TRBV7-2, the J call TRBJ2-3, with unresolved D. V lost 5 bases and J 2 bases, leaving 8 bases between the germline ends. The CDR3 spans 13 residues. The germline V gene has CDR1 SGHTA and CDR2 FQGNSA. Written as DNA, the CDR3 is TGTGCCAGCAGCCAGCGTAACACAGATACGCAGTATTTT. This translates into CASSQRNTDTQYF.

V is TRBV6-5 and J is TRBJ1-5; TRBD1 agrees at 7 bases. V trimming: 9 bases; J trimming: 6 bases; junction bases outside the gene matches: 8. The CDR3 has 13 residues. CDR1 is MNHEY and CDR2 is SVGAGI in the germline V gene. The CDR3 region is CASNPTGVQPQHF. The CDR3 coding sequence is TGTGCCAGTAACCCTACAGGGGTTCAGCCCCAGCATTTT.

CDR3 amino acids: CASSPDRGSNEQYF. The CDR3 nucleotides are TGCGCCAGCAGCCCTGACAGGGGTAGCAATGAGCAGTACTTC. V gene TRBV5-1 combines with J gene TRBJ2-5, with 8 bases identical to TRBD1. Trimming took 4 bases from V and 11 from J; bases not matched to a gene: 13. Germline CDR1 is SGHRS and CDR2 is YFSETQ. This CDR3 has 14 amino acids.

This clonotype was seen at least ten times. CDR3 loop: CASSTQTTGTGANVLTF. DNA of the CDR3: TGTGCCAGCAGCACTCAGACCACAGGGACTGGGGCCAACGTCCTGACTTTC. The V call is TRBV4-2, the J call TRBJ2-6; tentatively, D is TRBD1 (6 bases). Trimming shortened V by 5 bases and J by 2 bases, and 16 bases separated the two germline ends. Looked up from germline, CDR1 is LGHNA and CDR2 is YNFKEQ. The CDR3 loop spans 17 amino acids.

The rearrangement joins TRBV10-3 to TRBJ2-5, with D hard to call. The DNA end is more similar to TRBJ2-7, so the J call may be wrong. This CDR3 region has 12 residues. The V gene's germline CDR1 is ENHRY and CDR2 SYGVKD. CDR3 bases: TGTGCCCTCGGCCTAAGGGCCTACGAGCAGTACTTC. Protein sequence: CALGLRAYEQYF.

V usage is TRBV20-1 and J usage is TRBJ1-1; tentative D call: TRBD1 (6 bases). Trimming shortened V by 6 bases and J by 3 bases, and 17 bases separated the two germline ends. Germline V gene sequence: CDR1 DFQATT, CDR2 SNEGSKA (reference sequence). The CDR3 extends over 14 amino acids. In nucleotides, the CDR3 is TGCAGTGCCCCCTGGGGAGGGGGAGACACTGAAGCTTTCTTT. It is translated as CSAPWGGGDTEAFF.

This clonotype was counted a few times. The V call is TRBV5-1, the J call TRBJ1-1; 8 bases are shared with TRBD1. The V and J ends lost 4 bases and 3 bases, in that order; junction bases with no gene match: 5. CDR1 is SGHRS, CDR2 YFSETQ, per germline. The CDR3 sequence is 14 residues long. In DNA, the CDR3 is TGCGCCAGCAGCCAGGACAGGGTGGACACTGAAGCTTTCTTT. Protein product: CASSQDRVDTEAFF.

This chain uses TRBV7-6 with TRBJ2-3; D gene uncertain. The CDR3 has 13 amino acids. V lost 5 bases, J lost 6 bases, and 12 bases lay in between. Germline-derived CDR1 and CDR2 are SGHVS and FNYEAQ. Here the CDR3 DNA reads TGTGCCAGCAGCAAGACCACCGGGGATACGCAGTATTTT. Translating gives CASSKTTGDTQYF.

This clonotype was counted a few times. This rearrangement joins TRBV24-1 to TRBJ1-4, with TRBD1 identical over 9 bases. V lost 4 bases, J lost 8 bases, and 10 bases stayed unmatched. The CDR3 has 16 amino acids. Germline lookup yields CDR1 KGHDR and CDR2 SFDVKD. Written as DNA, the CDR3 is TGTGCCACCAGTGAACCTCCGGGACAGGGTCAGGAAAAACTGTTTTTT. It specifies CATSEPPGQGQEKLFF.

Of note for this clonotype: This may come from a read error, since a much larger clone is one base off. The chain employs TRBV20-1 and TRBJ2-1; maybe TRBD2 (5 bases). With 3 bases removed from V and 0 bases from J, the gap between germline ends came to 15 bases. Germline V gene sequence: CDR1 DFQATT, CDR2 SNEGSKA (reference sequence). CDR3 length equals 16 residues. The CDR3 spells CSARVVGRSSYNEQFF. CDR3 nucleotide sequence: TGCAGTGCTAGGGTAGTGGGGAGAAGCTCCTACAATGAGCAGTTCTTC.

As for this clonotype: This sequence may be a read error, since a much larger clone differs from it by one base. The chain employs TRBV27 and TRBJ2-3, with D possibly matching TRBD2 (7 bases). V was trimmed by 8 bases and J by 1 base, leaving 10 bases between them. Germline V gives CDR1 MNHEY, CDR2 SMNVEV (reference sequence). The CDR3 is 13 residues long. This CDR3 reads CASRGAGTDTQYF. The CDR3 coding sequence is TGTGCCAGCCGGGGGGCCGGCACAGATACGCAGTATTTT.

This clonotype has a handful of counts. The chain carries TRBV19 and TRBJ2-1; either TRBD1 or TRBD2 may fit D (5 bases each). The CDR3 totals 13 residues. Trimming cost V 4 bases and J 7 bases, with 11 bases left between them. Germline V gives CDR1 LNHDA, CDR2 SQIVND (reference sequence). CDR3: CASSTGPINEQFF. The CDR3 nucleotides read TGTGCCAGTAGTACGGGACCAATTAATGAGCAGTTCTTC.

This clonotype was seen a few times. The chain employs TRBV20-1 and TRBJ2-3; D gene uncertain. Germline V gives CDR1 DFQATT, CDR2 SNEGSKA (reference sequence). V was cut by 0 bases and J by 0 bases, with 10 bases left in between. The CDR3 consists of 15 residues. The CDR3 DNA follows: TGCAGTGCTAGAGATCTTATAGATAGCACAGATACGCAGTATTTT. Its translation: CSARDLIDSTDTQYF.

This clonotype was seen at least ten times. CDR3: CSARPSGGPQETQYF. Here the CDR3 DNA reads TGCAGTGCTAGACCTAGCGGGGGGCCTCAAGAGACCCAGTACTTC. This chain connects TRBV20-1 to TRBJ2-5; 11 bases are shared with TRBD2. The CDR3 is 15 residues long. V lost 2 bases to trimming and J lost 2 bases; unmatched junction nucleotides: 4. Per the germline V gene, CDR1 is DFQATT and CDR2 is SNEGSKA (reference sequence).

A few counts support this clonotype. The rearrangement links TRBV12-3 or TRBV12-4 to TRBJ1-5, with no clear D. Trimming shortened V by 1 base and J by 2 bases, and 9 bases separated the two germline ends. The CDR3 extends over 15 amino acids. This CDR3 is CASSLGARRNQPQHF. The CDR3, as DNA: TGTGCCAGCAGTTTAGGGGCCAGGCGCAATCAGCCCCAGCATTTT.

This clonotype was recorded a few times. The chain has TRBV9 and TRBJ2-7, with 7 positions matching TRBD2. The CDR3 totals 16 residues. The germline V gene encodes CDR1 SGDLS and CDR2 YYNGEE. V trimming: 2 bases; J trimming: 0 bases; junction bases outside the gene matches: 8. The CDR3 DNA sequence: TGTGCCAGCAGCGTCGCTGGGACTACCAGCTCCTACGAGCAGTACTTC. Protein: CASSVAGTTSSYEQYF.

This clonotype turned up a few times. This chain connects TRBV4-3 to TRBJ1-5; D might be TRBD1 (5 bases). V lost 1 base and J lost 1, with 11 bases in between. Germline V gives CDR1 LGHNA, CDR2 YSLEER. CDR3 length: 16 residues. In DNA, the CDR3 is TGCGCCAGCAGCCAAGGAACCGGGGGAAGCAATCAGCCCCAGCATTTT. Translated, it gives CASSQGTGGSNQPQHF.

This clonotype was seen only a few times. This chain joins TRBV4-3 and TRBJ2-5; TRBD2 is a possible D gene (5 bases). The V gene's germline CDR1 is LGHNA and CDR2 YSLEER. Trimming stripped 2 bases from V and 2 bases from J, with 12 bases between. The CDR3 extends over 15 amino acids. CDR3 in amino acids: CASSQTGDGQETQYF. In DNA, the CDR3 is TGCGCCAGCAGCCAAACCGGGGATGGGCAAGAGACCCAGTACTTC.

The rearrangement joins TRBV12-5 to TRBJ1-4, with no clear D. The CDR3 sequence is 15 residues long. The V end was cut by 0 bases, the J end by 8 bases, with 13 bases between. Germline-derived CDR1 and CDR2 are LGHNT and FRNRAP. The CDR3 is CASGLVISEDEKLFF. As DNA, the CDR3 is TGTGCTAGTGGTTTGGTAATCTCGGAGGACGAAAAACTGTTTTTT.

The V and J genes are TRBV5-1 and TRBJ2-7, with 10 bases lining up with TRBD2. The CDR3 sequence is 15 residues long. The germline V gene encodes CDR1 SGHRS and CDR2 YFSETQ. V gave up 4 bases and J gave up 7 bases; unmatched junction bases: 11. Here the CDR3 DNA reads TGCGCCAGCAGCCCGAAGCGGGGGGGCTGGGATGAGCAGTACTTC. This encodes CASSPKRGGWDEQYF. Filled out from reference TRBV5-1 and TRBJ2-7, the complete variable domain reads KAGVTQTPRYLIKTRGQQVTLSCSPISGHRSVSWYQQTPGQGLQFLFEYFSETQRNKGNFPGRFSGRQFSNSRSEMNVSTLELGDSALYLCASSPKRGGWDEQYFGPGTRLTVT.